Following are 21 T cell receptor beta chains from one sample sequenced in a study of T-cell reconstitution after alpha-beta-depleted transplantation in children. Using unique molecular identifiers, the investigators prepared the TCRbeta library. TCRdb processed the PCR reads anew with MiXCR; each CDR3 protein has one entry. The sample records about 580,000 distinct CDR3 sequences, about 21% being singletons. The source was PBMCs, mostly from graft donor cells, collected 360 days after TCRalphabeta/CD19-depleted stem cell transplant. The receptor source for this set is a boy younger than two who had a stem cell transplant for acute myeloid leukemia, so the T cells may come from the graft donor.

This clonotype came up many times. The chain employs TRBV12-3 or TRBV12-4 and TRBJ2-1; the D gene could be TRBD1 or TRBD2 (6 bases each). The CDR3 has 16 residues. Trimming removed 10 bases at V and 1 base at J, with 20 bases between. The CDR3 nucleotides are TGTGCCATCCTCCCGGGGGCACTGCCTTCCTACAATGAGCAGTTCTTC. The encoded protein is CAILPGALPSYNEQFF.

This clonotype has just a few counts. In DNA form, the CDR3 reads TGTGCCAGCAGTTACGAGGGCCCATCGAACACCGGGGAGCTGTTTTTT. This gives the protein CASSYEGPSNTGELFF. The gene calls are TRBV6-5 and TRBJ2-2; D is perhaps TRBD2 (5 bases). The CDR3 runs to 16 residues. Trimming cost V 2 bases and J 0 bases, with 10 bases left between them. Germline V CDR1 and CDR2: MNHEY, SVGAGI.

The table lists this clonotype with many counts. The chain carries TRBV7-9 and TRBJ1-1; weak D call: TRBD1 (6 bases). The germline CDR1 and CDR2 sequences are SEHNR and FQNEAQ (reference sequence). This CDR3 spans 14 amino acids. V dropped 2 bases and J dropped 1 base, with 8 bases sitting between them. The CDR3 DNA reads TGTGCCAGCAGCTTATCGGGACAGAACACTGAAGCTTTCTTT. It codes for CASSLSGQNTEAFF.

The chain employs TRBV20-1 and TRBJ1-1, with D uncertain. Germline V gene data show CDR1 as DFQATT and CDR2 as SNEGSKA (reference sequence). The CDR3 loop spans 14 amino acids. V was shortened by 2 bases and J by 3 bases, with 13 bases between the two germline ends. The CDR3: CSARSRGTYTEAFF. For the CDR3, the DNA is TGCAGTGCTAGAAGTCGGGGTACATACACTGAAGCTTTCTTT.

This chain connects TRBV4-3 to TRBJ2-1; possibly TRBD1 for D (5 bases). This CDR3 is built from 16 residues. V lost 0 bases, J lost 1 base, and 10 bases lay in between. The germline CDR1 and CDR2 sequences are LGHNA and YSLEER. The CDR3 region is CASSQDGTGSYNEQFF. The CDR3 coding sequence is TGCGCCAGCAGCCAAGATGGTACAGGATCCTACAATGAGCAGTTCTTC.

This clonotype was recorded many times. The J gene is TRBJ2-3, the V gene TRBV6-2 or TRBV6-3, with D uncertain. The CDR3 runs to 15 residues. The V gene lost 3 bases and the J gene lost 1 base, with 11 bases spanning the gap. Germline CDR1 reads MNHEY; CDR2 reads SVGEGT. As DNA, the CDR3 is TGTGCCAGCAGTTATTCGTGGGCCCGCACAGATACGCAGTATTTT. Amino acids: CASSYSWARTDTQYF.

This clonotype was seen a single time. The V and J genes are TRBV12-3 or TRBV12-4 and TRBJ2-2; unclear D gene. Trimming cost V 5 bases and J 0 bases, with 7 bases left between them. CDR3 length equals 14 residues. The CDR3 DNA sequence: TGTGCCAGCAGTAGACTGGCGAACACCGGGGAGCTGTTTTTT. Protein: CASSRLANTGELFF.

In its sample, this clonotype was seen a few times. The rearrangement joins TRBV28 to TRBJ2-1; D gene uncertain. Between the trimmed V and J ends, which lost 8 bases and 7 bases, there was a span of 9 bases. CDR3 length equals 11 residues. Germline V gene sequence: CDR1 MDHEN, CDR2 SYDVKM. CDR3 amino acids: CASSGWNEQFF. The DNA for the CDR3 is TGTGCCAGCTCCGGGTGGAATGAGCAGTTCTTC.

Only a few counts were recorded for this clonotype. This sequence joins TRBV10-3 and TRBJ1-2; tentative D call: TRBD1 (6 bases). Germline assignment: CDR1 ENHRY and CDR2 SYGVKD. V lost 7 bases and J 3 bases, leaving 18 bases between the germline ends. CDR3 length: 15 amino acids. Here the CDR3 reads CAITPGARMDYGYTF. CDR3 in DNA: TGTGCCATCACCCCAGGGGCCCGTATGGACTATGGCTACACCTTC.

This clonotype was counted a few times. The J gene is TRBJ1-5, the V gene TRBV20-1; 8 positions match TRBD1. Germline CDR1 DFQATT, CDR2 SNEGSKA (reference sequence). Trimming cost V 3 bases and J 5 bases; bases outside gene matches: 9. The CDR3 consists of 15 residues. The CDR3 DNA reads TGCAGTGCTAGTAACCGGGACAGGCCATATCAGCCCCAGCATTTT. Protein sequence: CSASNRDRPYQPQHF.

This clonotype turned up a few times. V gene TRBV4-3 combines with J gene TRBJ2-2; TRBD1 is a possible D gene (6 bases). Germline V gives CDR1 LGHNA, CDR2 YSLEER. The ends were cut back, 4 bases at V and 0 bases at J, with 15 bases in the middle. The CDR3 has 17 residues. In nucleotides, the CDR3 is TGCGCCAGCAGCCCTAGGTACAGGGCTTCGAACACCGGGGAGCTGTTTTTT. Its translation: CASSPRYRASNTGELFF.

This chain links TRBV6-4 with TRBJ1-5; D is undetermined. Germline V gives CDR1 MRHNA, CDR2 SNTAGT. The CDR3 is 13 amino acids. V was shortened by 5 bases and J by 3 bases, with 8 bases between the two germline ends. The CDR3 is CASSRAVNQPQHF. The CDR3 DNA reads TGTGCCAGCAGTAGGGCCGTCAATCAGCCCCAGCATTTT.

This clonotype was found a few times. The chain combines TRBV29-1 with TRBJ2-1; D unresolved. Trimming removed 0 bases from V and 11 bases from J, with 5 bases in between. In germline, CDR1 is SQVTM, CDR2 ANQGSEA. This CDR3 has 10 amino acids. CDR3: CSVEDAQQFF. In DNA, the CDR3 is TGCAGCGTTGAAGATGCCCAGCAGTTCTTC.

This clonotype was counted many times. V gene TRBV7-2 combines with J gene TRBJ2-2; TRBD1 aligns across 8 bases. CDR1 and CDR2 (germline): SGHTA, FQGNSA. V was clipped by 2 bases and J by 6 bases; unmatched bases: 11. The CDR3 consists of 17 residues. CDR3 in DNA: TGTGCCAGCAGCTTAAAGCTGTCAGGGGGCGCCTCCGGGGAGCTGTTTTTT. Amino acid sequence: CASSLKLSGGASGELFF. Supplemented by reference TRBV7-2 and TRBJ2-2, the full variable domain reads GAGVSQSPSNKVTEKGKDVELRCDPISGHTALYWYRQSLGQGLEFLIYFQGNSAPDKSGLPSDRFSAERTGGSVSTLTIQRTQQEDSAVYLCASSLKLSGGASGELFFGEGSRLTVL.

This CDR3 reads CATSRDDWLAGRNEQFF. The CDR3 nucleotides read TGTGCCACCAGCAGAGATGATTGGCTAGCGGGGAGGAATGAGCAGTTCTTC. V usage is TRBV15 and J usage is TRBJ2-1, with TRBD2 matching 9 bases. Germline lookup yields CDR1 LNHNV and CDR2 YYDKDF (reference sequence). The length of the CDR3 is 17 residues. J gave up 7 bases and V 0 bases, and 10 bases lay outside the gene matches.

Comments on this clonotype: Since a much larger clone is just one base distant, this may be a read error. This likely comes from a read error, as the CDR3 has no conserved phenylalanine or tryptophan at its end. The chain recombines TRBV5-1 with TRBJ2-7, with TRBD2 matching 10 bases. The V gene end was trimmed by 2 bases and the J gene end by 7 bases; junction bases not matched to a gene: 9. Germline lookup yields CDR1 SGHRS and CDR2 YFSETQ. The CDR3 is 15 amino acids. The CDR3 nucleotides are TGCGCCAGCAGCTTTAGCGGGGGGAACGTGGGGGAGCAGTACCTC. Its translation: CASSFSGGNVGEQYL.

The table lists this clonotype with a few counts. This chain connects TRBV5-6 to TRBJ1-5, with a weak D call TRBD1 (5 bases). V lost 2 bases and J 2 bases, leaving 20 bases between the germline ends. CDR3 length: 18 amino acids. Germline V gene data show CDR1 as SGHDT and CDR2 as YYEEEE. CDR3 protein: CASSLRTGGVEGNQPQHF. The CDR3 region has the DNA TGTGCCAGCAGCTTACGAACAGGAGGGGTAGAGGGCAATCAGCCCCAGCATTTT. Full variable domain (missing parts from reference TRBV5-6 and TRBJ1-5): DAGVTQSPTHLIKTRGQQVTLRCSPKSGHDTVSWYQQALGQGPQFIFQYYEEEERQRGNFPDRFSGHQFPNYSSELNVNALLLGDSALYLCASSLRTGGVEGNQPQHFGDGTRLSIL.

This chain joins TRBV19 and TRBJ2-1; 8 nucleotides agree with TRBD1. J was trimmed by 2 bases and V by 1 base; bases with no gene match: 4. Germline-derived CDR1 and CDR2 are LNHDA and SQIVND (reference sequence). This CDR3 contains 16 residues. This CDR3 is CASSIGTGTPYNEQFF. CDR3 coding DNA: TGTGCCAGTAGTATAGGGACAGGGACCCCCTACAATGAGCAGTTCTTC.

CDR3 protein: CASSLGGGTNTGELFF. The CDR3 bases are TGCGCCAGCAGCTTGGGAGGAGGTACGAACACCGGGGAGCTGTTTTTT. The chain couples TRBV5-1 to TRBJ2-2; D might be TRBD2 (5 bases). This CDR3 spans 16 amino acids. Trimming stripped 0 bases from V and 0 bases from J, with 9 bases between. Germline V CDR1 and CDR2: SGHRS, YFSETQ.

This clonotype was counted a few times. The chain has TRBV12-3 or TRBV12-4 and TRBJ2-7; the D gene is possibly TRBD2 (6 bases). V was clipped by 3 bases and J by 0 bases, with 9 bases between them. This CDR3 is 14 amino acids long. The CDR3 DNA sequence: TGTGCCAGCAGTTTGAGGCGGGGCTCCTACGAGCAGTACGTC. Protein: CASSLRRGSYEQYV.

The rearrangement joins TRBV15 to TRBJ1-2; D is unclear. Germline assignment: CDR1 LNHNV and CDR2 YYDKDF (reference sequence). V was shortened by 4 bases and J by 8 bases, with 14 bases between the two germline ends. The CDR3 has 13 residues. CDR3 bases: TGTGCCACCAGCAATAATAGGGCGGCCGGCTACACCTTC. Protein product: CATSNNRAAGYTF. The variable domain in full, completed from reference TRBV15 and TRBJ1-2, reads DAMVIQNPRYQVTQFGKPVTLSCSQTLNHNVMYWYQQKSSQAPKLLFHYYDKDFNNEADTPDNFQSRRPNTSFCFLDIRSPGLGDTAMYLCATSNNRAAGYTFGSGTRLTVV.